These T cell receptor beta chains were read from a single sample in a study of blood T cell repertoires in COVID-19. Assay: immunoSEQ multiplex PCR; the TCRdb copy retains only in-frame clones and omits some. The table has about 440,000 clones, more than 85% seen once. The source material was peripheral blood. All receptors come from a woman aged 25 to 39 with acute or convalescent COVID-19. CDR3s include the opening cysteine and the closing phenylalanine or tryptophan. The order of the fields is CDR3 DNA, CDR3 protein, J gene, V gene, D gene, clone size. A D gene is named only where the DNA matches it firmly. Where a row states a size, it is once, few, many or the class of an expanded clone; other rows omit it.

CDR3nt: TGTGCCAGCAGCGCGATCGAGGGGGGACTAGTTAATACCGGGGAGCTGTTTTTT
CDR3aa: CASSAIEGGLVNTGELFF
j_gene: TRBJ2-2
v_gene: TRBV9
d_gene: TRBD2
abundance: NA

CDR3nt: TGTGCCAGCAGCGGACTAGCGGTGGGTGCAGATACGCAGTATTTT
CDR3aa: CASSGLAVGADTQYF
j_gene: TRBJ2-3
v_gene: TRBV6-6
d_gene: TRBD2
abundance: NA

CDR3nt: TGTGCCTGGGGTCGACTAGCGGGGGGGAATTTAAACACCGGGGAGCTGTTTTTT
CDR3aa: CAWGRLAGGNLNTGELFF
j_gene: TRBJ2-2
v_gene: TRBV30
d_gene: TRBD2
abundance: NA

CDR3nt: TGCGCCAGCAGACTTACAGGGGGCGAAGGCGGGGAGCTGTTTTTT
CDR3aa: CASRLTGGEGGELFF
j_gene: TRBJ2-2
v_gene: TRBV5-1
d_gene: TRBD1
abundance: NA

CDR3nt: TGCGCCAGCAGCTTTGAGAGCGGGGGGTTGGGTAATGAGCAGTTCTTC
CDR3aa: CASSFESGGLGNEQFF
j_gene: TRBJ2-1
v_gene: TRBV5-1
d_gene: TRBD2
abundance: NA

CDR3nt: TGCGCCAGCTCGCTGACAGGGGGACCCACCGGGGAGCTGTTTTTT
CDR3aa: CASSLTGGPTGELFF
j_gene: TRBJ2-2
v_gene: TRBV5-1
d_gene: TRBD1
abundance: NA

CDR3nt: TGTGCCAGCAGCCGAGGACAGGACGGAGTGCAGTACTTC
CDR3aa: CASSRGQDGVQYF
j_gene: TRBJ2-7
v_gene: TRBV7-3
d_gene: TRBD1
abundance: few

CDR3nt: TGCGCCAGCAGCTTTCCCGGGAGGCTAGCTAACTATGGCTACACCTTC
CDR3aa: CASSFPGRLANYGYTF
j_gene: TRBJ1-2
v_gene: TRBV5-1
d_gene: NA
abundance: NA

CDR3nt: TGTGCCAGCAGAGCAGGGTACTCACCCCTCCACTTT
CDR3aa: CASRAGYSPLHF
j_gene: TRBJ1-6
v_gene: TRBV2
d_gene: NA
abundance: NA

CDR3nt: TGTGCCAGCAGCTTGATAGGGGGAGAGACCCAGTACTTC
CDR3aa: CASSLIGGETQYF
j_gene: TRBJ2-5
v_gene: TRBV5-4
d_gene: NA
abundance: NA

CDR3nt: TGCGCCAGCAGCTGGACAAGCAATGAGCAGTTCTTC
CDR3aa: CASSWTSNEQFF
j_gene: TRBJ2-1
v_gene: TRBV5-1
d_gene: NA
abundance: NA

CDR3nt: TGTGCCAGCAGCTTGGATCGGGATGAGCAGTTCTTC
CDR3aa: CASSLDRDEQFF
j_gene: TRBJ2-1
v_gene: TRBV5-6
d_gene: NA
abundance: NA

CDR3nt: TGTGCCAGCAGTGCAATAGACAGGGGCACGAACACTGAAGCTTTCTTT
CDR3aa: CASSAIDRGTNTEAFF
j_gene: TRBJ1-1
v_gene: TRBV2
d_gene: TRBD1
abundance: NA

CDR3nt: TGTGCCAGCAGTCCTACAGGGGTGGCAACTAATGAAAAACTGTTTTTT
CDR3aa: CASSPTGVATNEKLFF
j_gene: TRBJ1-4
v_gene: TRBV6-6
d_gene: TRBD1
abundance: NA

CDR3nt: TGTGCCAGTAGTATACCCGGTGAGGGCACCTGGGGCTACACCTTC
CDR3aa: CASSIPGEGTWGYTF
j_gene: TRBJ1-2
v_gene: TRBV19
d_gene: NA
abundance: NA

CDR3nt: TGTGCCTGGAGAGACAGGGGAAACTTTCAGCCCCAGCATTTT
CDR3aa: CAWRDRGNFQPQHF
j_gene: TRBJ1-5
v_gene: TRBV30
d_gene: TRBD1
abundance: NA

CDR3nt: TGTGCCAGCAGTTACGGGAGGAGCAGCTCTGGAAACACCATATATTTT
CDR3aa: CASSYGRSSSGNTIYF
j_gene: TRBJ1-3
v_gene: TRBV6-2/TRBV6-3
d_gene: NA
abundance: NA

CDR3nt: TGTGCCAGCAGCTTTAGTGGTTACACAGATACGCAGTATTTT
CDR3aa: CASSFSGYTDTQYF
j_gene: TRBJ2-3
v_gene: TRBV5-5
d_gene: NA
abundance: NA

CDR3nt: TGTGCCAGCAGCTTAGGGGGAGGCGAGCAGTACTTC
CDR3aa: CASSLGGGEQYF
j_gene: TRBJ2-7
v_gene: TRBV7-9
d_gene: NA
abundance: NA

CDR3nt: TGTGCCAGCAGCTTGGCTCTAGCGGGGGCCTTCTACGAGCAGTACTTC
CDR3aa: CASSLALAGAFYEQYF
j_gene: TRBJ2-7
v_gene: TRBV5-5
d_gene: TRBD2
abundance: NA

CDR3nt: TGTGCCAGCAGCCCAAGATTGAGCTGGGAGACCCAGTACTTC
CDR3aa: CASSPRLSWETQYF
j_gene: TRBJ2-5
v_gene: TRBV11-2
d_gene: NA
abundance: NA

CDR3nt: TGTGCCAGCAGTTACTCCCCCGGGGCTGGGGCCAACGTCCTGACTTTC
CDR3aa: CASSYSPGAGANVLTF
j_gene: TRBJ2-6
v_gene: TRBV6-5
d_gene: NA
abundance: NA

CDR3nt: TGTGCCAGCAGTGAAGGAGGGTCCTACGAGCAGTACTTC
CDR3aa: CASSEGGSYEQYF
j_gene: TRBJ2-7
v_gene: TRBV25-1
d_gene: NA
abundance: NA

CDR3nt: TGTGCCAGCAGCCCCCAGACAGGGGACAATTCACCCCTCCACTTT
CDR3aa: CASSPQTGDNSPLHF
j_gene: TRBJ1-6
v_gene: TRBV3-1/TRBV3-2
d_gene: TRBD1
abundance: NA

CDR3nt: TGTGCCAGTAGTATCCGACTAGCGGGGGAAGTCCACGAGCAGTACTTC
CDR3aa: CASSIRLAGEVHEQYF
j_gene: TRBJ2-7
v_gene: TRBV19
d_gene: TRBD2
abundance: NA

CDR3nt: TGCGCCAGCAGCTTACTAGGCGAGACCCAGTACTTC
CDR3aa: CASSLLGETQYF
j_gene: TRBJ2-5
v_gene: TRBV5-1
d_gene: NA
abundance: once

CDR3nt: TGTGCCAGCAGCGTAGAGGGGACAGGGGGCACCAATGAGCAGTTCTTC
CDR3aa: CASSVEGTGGTNEQFF
j_gene: TRBJ2-1
v_gene: TRBV9
d_gene: TRBD1
abundance: NA

CDR3nt: TGTGCCAGCAGTACAGGGGCCAACTATGGCTACACCTTC
CDR3aa: CASSTGANYGYTF
j_gene: TRBJ1-2
v_gene: TRBV12-3/TRBV12-4
d_gene: TRBD1
abundance: NA

CDR3nt: TGTGCCAGCAGCTTGGGAGCGGAGCAGTTCTTC
CDR3aa: CASSLGAEQFF
j_gene: TRBJ2-1
v_gene: TRBV9
d_gene: NA
abundance: NA

CDR3nt: TGTGCCAGCAGCCCCCAGGGGGACAGCTTCACCGGGGAGCTGTTTTTT
CDR3aa: CASSPQGDSFTGELFF
j_gene: TRBJ2-2
v_gene: TRBV9
d_gene: TRBD1
abundance: NA

CDR3nt: TGTGCCAGCAGACCTCCGGGACAGGGGTACGAGCAGTACTTC
CDR3aa: CASRPPGQGYEQYF
j_gene: TRBJ2-7
v_gene: TRBV6-6
d_gene: TRBD1
abundance: NA

CDR3nt: TGTGCCAGCAGCTGGGAGCGGGGGGGCCGCGCAGATACGCAGTATTTT
CDR3aa: CASSWERGGRADTQYF
j_gene: TRBJ2-3
v_gene: TRBV5-6
d_gene: TRBD2
abundance: NA

CDR3nt: TGTGCCAGTAGTAACGACAGGGTTTCCTACGAGCAGTACTTC
CDR3aa: CASSNDRVSYEQYF
j_gene: TRBJ2-7
v_gene: TRBV19
d_gene: TRBD1
abundance: NA

CDR3nt: TGCGCCAGCAGCGAGTTCGCTGGAAACACCATATATTTT
CDR3aa: CASSEFAGNTIYF
j_gene: TRBJ1-3
v_gene: TRBV10-1
d_gene: NA
abundance: few

CDR3nt: TGTGCCAGCAGCTCCGGGACAGGGTTTGGAAACACCATATATTTT
CDR3aa: CASSSGTGFGNTIYF
j_gene: TRBJ1-3
v_gene: TRBV27
d_gene: TRBD1
abundance: NA

CDR3nt: TGTGCCAGCAGGCCCACAGGGGGGAGGGACAATGAGCAGTTCTTC
CDR3aa: CASRPTGGRDNEQFF
j_gene: TRBJ2-1
v_gene: TRBV6-5
d_gene: NA
abundance: NA

CDR3nt: TGTGCCAGCAGCTTAGGAGGACAGGGGACGGATACGCAGTATTTT
CDR3aa: CASSLGGQGTDTQYF
j_gene: TRBJ2-3
v_gene: TRBV7-9
d_gene: TRBD1
abundance: NA

CDR3nt: TGCGCCAGCAGCTTGGGAGTAACTAATGAAAAACTGTTTTTT
CDR3aa: CASSLGVTNEKLFF
j_gene: TRBJ1-4
v_gene: TRBV5-1
d_gene: NA
abundance: few

CDR3nt: TGTGCCAGCAGCCCCAGGGGAAGCGGCTACACCTTC
CDR3aa: CASSPRGSGYTF
j_gene: TRBJ1-2
v_gene: TRBV6-5
d_gene: NA
abundance: few

CDR3nt: TGTGCCAGCGCCAGGGGATGGCAGCGGGGGAAACAAGAGACCCAGTACTTC
CDR3aa: CASARGWQRGKQETQYF
j_gene: TRBJ2-5
v_gene: TRBV5-4
d_gene: TRBD2
abundance: NA

CDR3nt: TGTGCCACCAGACGAAGAGGAACCATGAACACTGAAGCTTTCTTT
CDR3aa: CATRRRGTMNTEAFF
j_gene: TRBJ1-1
v_gene: TRBV6-5
d_gene: NA
abundance: few

CDR3nt: TGTGCCAGCAAGTTCGGCGGGAATAATGAAAAACTGTTTTTT
CDR3aa: CASKFGGNNEKLFF
j_gene: TRBJ1-4
v_gene: TRBV28
d_gene: NA
abundance: NA

CDR3nt: TGTGCCAGCAGCCCCGGTCCAGGGAGGGATCAGCCCCAGCATTTT
CDR3aa: CASSPGPGRDQPQHF
j_gene: TRBJ1-5
v_gene: TRBV7-6
d_gene: NA
abundance: NA

CDR3nt: TGTGCCAGCATTAGCGGGGGGGGTGAGCAGTTCTTC
CDR3aa: CASISGGGEQFF
j_gene: TRBJ2-1
v_gene: TRBV6-6
d_gene: TRBD2
abundance: NA

CDR3nt: TGCGCCAGCAAAGGGAGGTCGGATACGCAGTATTTT
CDR3aa: CASKGRSDTQYF
j_gene: TRBJ2-3
v_gene: TRBV10-1
d_gene: NA
abundance: NA

CDR3nt: TGCGCCAGCAAGTCCGGGACAGGGACACATGGCTACACCTTC
CDR3aa: CASKSGTGTHGYTF
j_gene: TRBJ1-2
v_gene: TRBV5-1
d_gene: TRBD1
abundance: NA

CDR3nt: TGTGCCAGCAGTTTGGGGGGTGGCAAGGATACGCAGTATTTT
CDR3aa: CASSLGGGKDTQYF
j_gene: TRBJ2-3
v_gene: TRBV28
d_gene: NA
abundance: NA

CDR3nt: TGTGCCAGCAGTTACGCGGAGTCCTACGAGCAGTACTTC
CDR3aa: CASSYAESYEQYF
j_gene: TRBJ2-7
v_gene: TRBV6-6
d_gene: NA
abundance: few

CDR3nt: TGTGCCAGCAGCGGCGGGGGGGCAGGCGCCTACGAGCAGTACTTC
CDR3aa: CASSGGGAGAYEQYF
j_gene: TRBJ2-7
v_gene: TRBV9
d_gene: TRBD2
abundance: NA

CDR3nt: TGTGCCAGCTCACAGGGGCGGAACACTGAAGCTTTCTTT
CDR3aa: CASSQGRNTEAFF
j_gene: TRBJ1-1
v_gene: TRBV18
d_gene: NA
abundance: NA

CDR3nt: TGTGCCAGCAGCCGGACTAGCGGGATTGAGACCCAGTACTTC
CDR3aa: CASSRTSGIETQYF
j_gene: TRBJ2-5
v_gene: TRBV7-3
d_gene: TRBD2
abundance: NA

CDR3nt: TGTGCCAGTAGATTGGGGCACAGGGGCAACACCGGGGAGCTGTTTTTT
CDR3aa: CASRLGHRGNTGELFF
j_gene: TRBJ2-2
v_gene: TRBV19
d_gene: TRBD1
abundance: NA

CDR3nt: TGTGCCAGCAGCCAAAGAAAACAGCGGAACCCCTCTGGAAACACCATATATTTT
CDR3aa: CASSQRKQRNPSGNTIYF
j_gene: TRBJ1-3
v_gene: TRBV7-9
d_gene: NA
abundance: NA

CDR3nt: TGCGCCAGCAGCCGCACAGGGGTAGACGAGCAGTACTTC
CDR3aa: CASSRTGVDEQYF
j_gene: TRBJ2-7
v_gene: TRBV4-1
d_gene: TRBD1
abundance: NA

CDR3nt: TGTGCCAGCAGTCCCGGGACAGGGAGGTTCGAGACCCAGTACTTC
CDR3aa: CASSPGTGRFETQYF
j_gene: TRBJ2-5
v_gene: TRBV7-8
d_gene: TRBD1
abundance: NA

CDR3nt: TGTGCCAGCAGCCCCTGGCGGGGGGCAGCTAGCACTGAAGCTTTCTTT
CDR3aa: CASSPWRGAASTEAFF
j_gene: TRBJ1-1
v_gene: TRBV7-6
d_gene: NA
abundance: NA

CDR3nt: TGTGCCAGCAGCTCGACAGGGACCATGAACACTGAAGCTTTCTTT
CDR3aa: CASSSTGTMNTEAFF
j_gene: TRBJ1-1
v_gene: TRBV27
d_gene: TRBD1
abundance: NA

CDR3nt: TGTGCCACCAGGGAGACTTATTATAGCAATCAGCCCCAGCATTTT
CDR3aa: CATRETYYSNQPQHF
j_gene: TRBJ1-5
v_gene: TRBV15
d_gene: NA
abundance: NA

CDR3nt: TGTGCCAGCTCACCATTTCGGACAGGGGGTCGACAAGAGACCCAGTACTTC
CDR3aa: CASSPFRTGGRQETQYF
j_gene: TRBJ2-5
v_gene: TRBV18
d_gene: TRBD1
abundance: NA